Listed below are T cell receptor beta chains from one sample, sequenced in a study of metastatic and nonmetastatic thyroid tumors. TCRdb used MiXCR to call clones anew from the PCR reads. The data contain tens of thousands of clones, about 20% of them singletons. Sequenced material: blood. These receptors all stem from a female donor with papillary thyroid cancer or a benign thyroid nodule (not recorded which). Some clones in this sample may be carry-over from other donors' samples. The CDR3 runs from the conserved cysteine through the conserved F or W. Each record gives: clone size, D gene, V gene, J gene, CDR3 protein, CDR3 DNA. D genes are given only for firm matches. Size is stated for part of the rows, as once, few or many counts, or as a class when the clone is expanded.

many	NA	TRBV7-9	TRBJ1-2	CASTMDLGSRLGYTF	TGTGCCAGCACCATGGACTTGGGATCCCGACTTGGCTACACCTTC
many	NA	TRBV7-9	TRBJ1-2	CASSLASPHGYTF	TGTGCCAGCAGCTTAGCGTCCCCCCATGGCTACACCTTC
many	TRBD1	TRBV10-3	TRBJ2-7	CATRDSYEQYF	TGTGCCACCAGGGACAGCTACGAGCAGTACTTC
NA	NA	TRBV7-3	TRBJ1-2	CASIHTTAPPGGYTF	TGTGCCAGCATACACACCACGGCGCCACCGGGCGGCTACACCTTC
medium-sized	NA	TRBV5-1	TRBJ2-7	CASSLGYYEQYF	TGCGCCAGCAGCTTGGGTTACTACGAGCAGTACTTC
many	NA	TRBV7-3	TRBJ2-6	CASSRGSGANVLTF	TGTGCCAGCTCCCGTGGCTCTGGGGCCAACGTCCTGACTTTC
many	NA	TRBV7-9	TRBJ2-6	CASSLRGSGANVLTF	TGTGCCAGCAGCTTAAGGGGCTCTGGGGCCAACGTCCTGACTTTC
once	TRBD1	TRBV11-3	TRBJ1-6	CASSFRDRDNSPLHF	TGTGCCAGCAGCTTTCGGGACAGGGATAATTCACCCCTCCACTTT
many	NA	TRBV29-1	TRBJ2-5	CSVEVGAQETQYF	TGCAGCGTTGAAGTGGGGGCACAAGAGACCCAGTACTTC
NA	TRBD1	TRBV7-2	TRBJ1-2	CSSSPGQGRTGYTF	TGTTCCAGCAGCCCCGGACAGGGGAGGACCGGCTACACCTTC
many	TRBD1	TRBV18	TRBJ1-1	CASSPGQYNTEAFF	TGTGCCAGCTCACCGGGACAGTATAACACTGAAGCTTTCTTT
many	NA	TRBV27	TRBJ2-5	CASSPLGRGRETQYF	TGTGCCAGCAGCCCCCTGGGCAGGGGAAGGGAGACCCAGTACTTC
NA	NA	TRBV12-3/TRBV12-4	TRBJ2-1	CASIRASNYNEQFF	TGTGCCAGCATACGTGCATCTAACTACAATGAGCAGTTCTTC
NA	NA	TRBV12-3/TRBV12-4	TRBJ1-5	CARSSTVGDQPQHF	TGTGCCAGAAGTTCCACAGTGGGCGATCAGCCCCAGCATTTT
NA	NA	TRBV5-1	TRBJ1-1	CASSTRKAFF	TGCGCCAGCAGCACGCGGAAGGCTTTCTTT
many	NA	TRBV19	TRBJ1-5	CASSMTPITNQPQHF	TGTGCCAGTAGTATGACACCGATTACGAATCAGCCCCAGCATTTT
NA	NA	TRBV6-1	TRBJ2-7	CASSLMGGYEQYF	TGTGCCAGCAGTCTGATGGGAGGCTACGAGCAGTACTTC
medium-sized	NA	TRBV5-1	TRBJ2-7	CASNRGRGAAEQYF	TGCGCCAGCAATCGCGGCAGGGGAGCTGCCGAGCAGTACTTC
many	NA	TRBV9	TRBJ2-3	CASSVSTDTQYF	TGTGCCAGCAGCGTGAGCACAGATACGCAGTATTTT
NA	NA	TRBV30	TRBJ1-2	CAWSVRGGYTF	TGTGCCTGGAGTGTACGAGGAGGCTACACCTTC
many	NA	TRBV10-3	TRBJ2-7	CAISPGTETYEQYF	TGTGCCATCAGTCCCGGGACGGAGACCTACGAGCAGTACTTC
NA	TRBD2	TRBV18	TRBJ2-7	CASSRGLAAYEQYF	TGTGCCAGCTCAAGGGGACTAGCGGCCTACGAGCAGTACTTC
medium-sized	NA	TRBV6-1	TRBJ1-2	CASTKSDPYGYTF	TGTGCCAGCACCAAATCGGACCCCTATGGCTACACCTTC
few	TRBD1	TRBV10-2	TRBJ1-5	CASSVGTAYSNQPQHF	TGCGCCAGCAGTGTTGGGACAGCTTATAGCAATCAGCCCCAGCATTTT
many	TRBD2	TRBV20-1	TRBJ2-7	CSAPLAGLSEQYF	TGCAGTGCTCCACTAGCGGGCTTAAGCGAGCAGTACTTC
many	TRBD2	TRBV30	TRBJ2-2	CAWGGGEIGELFF	TGTGCCTGGGGGGGAGGGGAGATCGGGGAGCTGTTTTTT
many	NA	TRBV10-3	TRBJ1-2	CAISESRSDYGYTF	TGTGCCATCAGTGAGTCTCGGAGCGACTATGGCTACACCTTC
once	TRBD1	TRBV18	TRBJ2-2	CASSPDRTGYGELVF	TGTGCCAGCTCACCAGACCGGACAGGGTACGGGGAGCTGGTTTTT
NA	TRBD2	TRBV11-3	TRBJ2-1	CASSQGLANPYNEQFF	TGTGCCAGCAGCCAGGGACTAGCGAATCCCTACAATGAGCAGTTCTTC
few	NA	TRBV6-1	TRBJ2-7	CASSTTSPYEQYF	TGTGCCAGCAGTACCACCTCTCCCTACGAGCAGTACTTC
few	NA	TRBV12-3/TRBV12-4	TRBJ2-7	CASSFKQGLGYEQYF	TGTGCCAGCAGTTTCAAACAGGGCTTGGGCTACGAGCAGTACTTC
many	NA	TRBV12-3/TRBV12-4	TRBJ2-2	CASSFGLGNTGELFF	TGTGCCAGCAGTTTTGGGCTAGGGAACACCGGGGAGCTGTTTTTT
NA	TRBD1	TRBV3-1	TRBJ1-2	CASSQQGAGYGYTF	TGTGCCAGCAGCCAACAGGGGGCGGGGTATGGCTACACCTTC
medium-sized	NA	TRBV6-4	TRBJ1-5	CASSDGGDQPQHF	TGTGCCAGCAGTGACGGAGGTGATCAGCCCCAGCATTTT
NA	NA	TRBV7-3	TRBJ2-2	CASSLMGLQGSGELFF	TGTGCCAGCAGCTTAATGGGCCTCCAGGGCAGCGGGGAGCTGTTTTTT
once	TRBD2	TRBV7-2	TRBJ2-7	CASSLISGTYEQYF	TGTGCCAGCAGCTTAATTAGCGGGACCTACGAGCAGTACTTC
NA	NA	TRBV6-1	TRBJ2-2	CASSERTGTYNTGELFF	TGTGCCAGCAGTGAAAGAACCGGGACTTATAACACCGGGGAGCTGTTTTTT
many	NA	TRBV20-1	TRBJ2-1	CSAENPEVAEQFF	TGCAGTGCTGAAAATCCCGAGGTGGCGGAACAGTTCTTC
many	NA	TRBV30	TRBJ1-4	CAWSRTATNEKLFF	TGTGCCTGGAGTCGGACAGCAACTAATGAAAAACTGTTTTTT
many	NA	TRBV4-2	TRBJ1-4	CASSSARGALEKLFF	TGTGCCAGCAGCTCAGCCCGGGGGGCGCTTGAAAAACTGTTTTTT
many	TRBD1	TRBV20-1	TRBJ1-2	CSALDPDRGPGYGYTF	TGCAGTGCGCTTGACCCGGACAGGGGGCCCGGCTATGGCTACACCTTC
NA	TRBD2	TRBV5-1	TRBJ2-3	CASSLRGLAGVGDTQYF	TGCGCCAGCAGCTTACGCGGGTTGGCGGGAGTAGGCGATACGCAGTATTTT
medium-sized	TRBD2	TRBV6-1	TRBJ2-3	CASRTAGGRTDTQYF	TGTGCCAGCAGGACGGCGGGGGGACGCACAGATACGCAGTATTTT
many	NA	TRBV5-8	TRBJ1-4	CASSFPTAANEKLFF	TGTGCCAGCAGCTTTCCGACGGCGGCTAATGAAAAACTGTTTTTT
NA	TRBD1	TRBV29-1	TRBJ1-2	CSVDLTGARGYAF	TGCAGCGTTGACTTGACAGGGGCGAGGGGCTACGCCTTC
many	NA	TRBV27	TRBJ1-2	CASSPYDRINYGYTF	TGTGCCAGCAGTCCCTACGACAGGATTAACTATGGCTACACCTTC
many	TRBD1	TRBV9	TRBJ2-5	CASSVGDREQETQYF	TGTGCCAGCAGCGTAGGGGACAGGGAACAAGAGACCCAGTACTTC
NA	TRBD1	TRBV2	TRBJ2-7	CASSGTGTPYEQYF	TGTGCCAGCAGTGGGACAGGGACCCCCTACGAGCAGTACTTC
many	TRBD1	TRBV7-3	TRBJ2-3	CASSSPGQGGPDTQYF	TGTGCCAGCAGCTCACCCGGACAGGGCGGACCAGATACGCAGTATTTT
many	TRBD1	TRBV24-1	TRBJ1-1	CATRSNRGNTEAFF	TGTGCCACCAGGTCAAACAGGGGGAACACTGAAGCTTTCTTT
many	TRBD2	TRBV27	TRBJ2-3	CASTSPGGGQYF	TGTGCCAGCACCTCTCCGGGGGGTGGGCAGTATTTT
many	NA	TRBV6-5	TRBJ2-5	CASSYGGRETQYF	TGTGCCAGCAGTTACGGGGGAAGGGAGACCCAGTACTTC
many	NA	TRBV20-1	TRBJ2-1	CSELDFFSYNEQFF	TGCAGTGAGTTGGACTTTTTCTCCTACAATGAGCAGTTCTTC
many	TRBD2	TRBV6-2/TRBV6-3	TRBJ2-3	CASSDPSGRWLDTQYF	TGTGCCAGCAGCGATCCTAGCGGGAGATGGTTGGATACGCAGTATTTT
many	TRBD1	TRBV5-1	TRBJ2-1	CASSLSLGTGSEQFF	TGCGCCAGCAGCTTGTCTTTGGGGACAGGCAGTGAGCAGTTCTTC
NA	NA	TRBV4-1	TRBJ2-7	CASSPGTTSYEQYF	TGCGCCAGCAGCCCCGGGACAACTTCCTACGAGCAGTACTTC
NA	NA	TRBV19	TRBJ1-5	CASSIDIYSHNKPQHF	TGTGCCAGTAGTATAGATATATACAGCCACAATAAGCCCCAGCATTTT
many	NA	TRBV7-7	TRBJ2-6	CASSLATSGANVLTF	TGTGCTAGCAGCTTAGCAACCTCTGGGGCCAACGTCCTGACTTTC
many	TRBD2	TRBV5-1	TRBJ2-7	CASSLGGGNSYEQYF	TGCGCCAGCAGCTTAGGCGGGGGGAACTCCTACGAGCAGTACTTC
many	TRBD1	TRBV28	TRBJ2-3	CASSPGTGRTDTQYF	TGTGCCAGCAGTCCTGGGACAGGGAGGACAGATACGCAGTATTTT